The present T cell receptor beta chain was sequenced within a study of OX40 agonist ivuxolimab in advanced cancers. Turning to the study itself: Anti-PD-1, anti-PD-L1 or anti-CTLA-4 therapy given earlier was allowed, and 40% had some. Partial responses were seen in three patients, one with hepatocellular carcinoma and two with cutaneous melanoma. Study conclusions and caveats: The 0.1-3.0 mg/kg partial responders had among the lowest clonal expansion. In the 0.1 to 3.0 mg/kg range, CD4+ and CD8+ blood T cells had expanded clonally by week 6.

Assay used: immunoSEQ multiplex PCR; TCRdb lists only in-frame clones, some missing. The sample includes 40,000 or so clones, around 93% of them seen just once. About this clone itself: Its antigen remains unknown.

The TCR sequence derives from an adult with an advanced solid tumor such as melanoma, head and neck, liver or kidney cancer. The starting material was CD4+ or CD8+ T cells sorted from blood, obtained in a trial of the OX40 agonist ivuxolimab.

CDR3 nucleotides: TGTGCCCTTAAAAAAACTGGAAACACCATATATTTT. This translates into CALKKTGNTIYF. The chain joins TRBV30 to TRBJ1-3; D is unresolved. The V gene's germline CDR1 is GTSNPN and CDR2 SVGIG (reference sequence). The CDR3 spans 12 residues. Trimming left V 8 bases short and J 2 bases short, with 10 bases between.